Listed below are T cell receptor beta chains from one sample, sequenced in a study of T cells in Graves' hyperthyroidism and ophthalmopathy. MiXCR, run by TCRdb on the multiplex PCR reads, gives a single entry per CDR3 protein. The sample gives fewer than 850,000 distinct CDR3 sequences, 17% of which show up once; 15% to 18% is in the top ten. The material sequenced was blood. Receptor source: a man aged 45-60 years with Graves' hyperthyroidism. CDR3s leave out the opening cysteine and the closing phenylalanine or tryptophan.

v_gene,len,CDR3aa
TRBV6-2/TRBV6-3,13,ASSPRTGFNQPQH
TRBV27,10,ATAWERGELF
TRBV6-5,14,ASSSLMGRLNTEAF
TRBV19,13,ASSMAWGRNDEQF
TRBV28,13,ASTLHRASGTEAF
TRBV29-1,13,SLNGRGVSTDTQY
TRBV27,12,ASSLDRHTDTQY
TRBV7-7,12,ASGIGGARTEQF
TRBV13,11,ASRRTSTDTQY
TRBV20-1,11,SARDQPNGEQY
TRBV7-2,13,ASSFRDRGPDEQY
TRBV12-3/TRBV12-4,11,ASSSGDRTEAF
TRBV5-1,15,ASSLARGTSSTDTQY
TRBV2,12,ASTEGGVKEKLF
TRBV19,15,ASSEGLAFNLYNEQF
TRBV9,14,ASSVVGGTNTGELF
TRBV20-1,12,SAKPGQLRNEQF
TRBV24-1,13,ATSEGRGDNQPQH
TRBV4-1,12,ASSQDLGLAVQY
TRBV20-1,13,SARRTDRASYEQY
TRBV7-8,13,ASSLEGGSFHEQY
TRBV6-5,12,ASSYSTVGAEAF
TRBV6-6,12,ASSYWGDRTEAF
TRBV28,10,ASSGGRYGYT
TRBV20-1,14,SAPPLDRTINYEQY
TRBV25-1,9,ASSEFYEQF
TRBV11-3,15,ASSLGVGTGCYNEQF
TRBV10-3,15,AVTSGRALRHADTQY
TRBV13,15,ASRQWGSGGARTEAF
TRBV2,9,ASRFGDTQY
TRBV13,12,ASSLAWGNYGYT
TRBV7-2,14,ASSLVGTGSYNEQF
TRBV2,13,ASSEIAAGQETQY
TRBV6-1,10,ASSFPTGERY
TRBV6-1,14,ASSARGGTNTGELF
TRBV6-1,8,ASKFGEQF
TRBV28,12,ASSITLSGNTIY